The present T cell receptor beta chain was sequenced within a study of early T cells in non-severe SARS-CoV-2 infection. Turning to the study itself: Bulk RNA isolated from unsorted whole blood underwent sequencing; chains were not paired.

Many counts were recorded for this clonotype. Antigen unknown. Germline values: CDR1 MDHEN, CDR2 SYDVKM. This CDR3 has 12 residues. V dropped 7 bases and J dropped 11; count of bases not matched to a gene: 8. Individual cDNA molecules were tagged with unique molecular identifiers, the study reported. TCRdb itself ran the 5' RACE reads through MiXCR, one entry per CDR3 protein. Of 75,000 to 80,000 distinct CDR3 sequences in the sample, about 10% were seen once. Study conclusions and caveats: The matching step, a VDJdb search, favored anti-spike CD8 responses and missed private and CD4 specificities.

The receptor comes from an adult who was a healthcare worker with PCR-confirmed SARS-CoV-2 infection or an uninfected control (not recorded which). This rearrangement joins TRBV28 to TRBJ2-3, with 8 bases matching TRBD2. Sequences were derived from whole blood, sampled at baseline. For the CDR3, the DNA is TGTGCCAGCAACCTTCCGGGACTAGGGCAGTATTTT. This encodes CASNLPGLGQYF.